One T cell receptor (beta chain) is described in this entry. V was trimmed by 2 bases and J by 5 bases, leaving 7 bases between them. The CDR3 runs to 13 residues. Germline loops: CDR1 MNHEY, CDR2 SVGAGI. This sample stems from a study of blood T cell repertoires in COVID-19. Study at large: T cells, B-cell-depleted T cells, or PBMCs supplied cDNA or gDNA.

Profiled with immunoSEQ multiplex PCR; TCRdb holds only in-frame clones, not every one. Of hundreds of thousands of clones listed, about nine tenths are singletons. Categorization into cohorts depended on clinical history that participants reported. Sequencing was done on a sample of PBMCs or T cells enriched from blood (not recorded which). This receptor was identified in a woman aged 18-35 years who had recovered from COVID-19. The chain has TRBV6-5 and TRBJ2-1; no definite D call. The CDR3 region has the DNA TGTGCCAGCAGTTACAGAGAGAACAATGAGCAGTTCTTC. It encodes CASSYRENNEQFF.